One and the same sample provided the 3 T cell receptor beta chains below, sequenced in a study of blood T cells in healthy people across ages. For the second PCR, which ran for roughly 7 to 11 cycles, a sample-barcoded 5' primer and a J-beta primer mix were used. TCRdb fed the 5' RACE reads into MiXCR, producing one record per CDR3 protein. The sample lists more than 750,000 distinct CDR3 sequences, almost 30% occurring once. In addition, the sample was reused for a study of T cells of mothers and their children.

The specimen was blood. The receptors were gathered from a woman aged 40 to 49 in good health.

This chain links TRBV20-1 with TRBJ2-7; 8 nucleotides agree with TRBD1. The length of the CDR3 is 13 residues. The V segment lost 4 bases and the J segment 3 bases; nucleotides outside the gene matches: 5. Germline lookup yields CDR1 DFQATT and CDR2 SNEGSKA (reference sequence). CDR3 DNA: TGCAGTGCTAAACCGGGACAGGACTACGAGCAGTACTTC. This codes for CSAKPGQDYEQYF.

On this clonotype: The junction shows a germline mismatch at one end, possibly a read error. The V call is TRBV27, the J call TRBJ1-6; the match to TRBD1 covers 8 bases. CDR1 MNHEY and CDR2 SMNVEV come from the germline V gene (reference sequence). This CDR3 is 16 amino acids long. CDR3 region: CASSRGQANRNSPPHF. CDR3 coding DNA: TGTGCCAGCAGTCGGGGACAGGCTAATCGTAATTCACCCCCCCACTTT.

Many counts were recorded for this clonotype. The V call is TRBV7-9, the J call TRBJ1-2, with D perhaps TRBD1 (5 bases). CDR1 is SEHNR and CDR2 is FQNEAQ in the germline V gene (reference sequence). The CDR3 is 18 residues long. Trimming took 5 bases from V and 1 from J, leaving 23 bases between them. CDR3 DNA: TGTGCCAGCAGCCCCCGGGACGGGATGCTCTGGGATAACTATGGCTACACCTTC. This translates into CASSPRDGMLWDNYGYTF.